This TCR beta chain was retrieved from a study of metastatic and nonmetastatic thyroid tumors. There are a few counts of this clone. TCRdb re-called clones from the PCR reads using MiXCR. In the table there are about 47,000 clones, around 23% of which are singletons. CDR1 is MNHNS and CDR2 is SASEGT in the germline V gene. This CDR3 has 14 amino acids. The V end was cut by 10 bases, the J end by 5 bases, with 21 bases between. All patients reached thyroid surgery having received no treatment beforehand. The sample was blood. This clonotype originated in a male donor with papillary thyroid cancer or a benign thyroid nodule (not recorded which). Some clones in this sample may be carry-over from other donors' samples. The chain is built from TRBV6-1 and TRBJ2-7; D gene ambiguous. CDR3 coding DNA: TGTGCCATCATCGAAGGTTGGGTTAGGGACGAGCAGTACTTC. It encodes CAIIEGWVRDEQYF.